One sample yielded the 16 T cell receptor beta chains listed below, sequenced in a study of blood T cell repertoires in COVID-19. The protocol was immunoSEQ multiplex PCR, while the TCRdb copy is restricted to in-frame clones and leaves out a portion. The data contain approximately 390,000 clones, about 90% of them singletons. Sequencing was done on a sample of peripheral blood. These TCRs come from a woman aged 55-69 years with COVID-19, enrolled during active disease.

This chain links TRBV29-1 with TRBJ2-5; D possibly corresponds to TRBD2 (6 bases). V dropped 6 bases and J dropped 5 bases, with 16 bases sitting between them. The CDR3 is 13 residues long. Looked up from germline, CDR1 is SQVTM and CDR2 is ANQGSEA. In DNA form, the CDR3 reads TGCAGCGTAAAATGGGGCGCGGGGGAGACCCAGTACTTC. Amino acids: CSVKWGAGETQYF.

The rearrangement links TRBV7-3 to TRBJ2-5; weak D call: TRBD1 (5 bases). V was cut by 0 bases and J by 7 bases, with 12 bases left in between. This CDR3 is built from 14 residues. In germline, CDR1 is SGHTA, CDR2 FQGTGA. The CDR3 nucleotides read TGTGCCAGCAGCTTAACCGCAAACCAGGGGACCCAGTACTTC. Its translation: CASSLTANQGTQYF. The whole variable domain, remainder taken from reference TRBV7-3 and TRBJ2-5, is GAGVSQTPSNKVTEKGKYVELRCDPISGHTALYWYRQSLGQGPEFLIYFQGTGAADDSGLPNDRFFAVRPEGSVSTLKIQRTERGDSAVYLCASSLTANQGTQYFGPGTRLLVL.

The chain combines TRBV19 with TRBJ2-5; 9 nucleotides match TRBD2. The ends lost 10 bases at V and 2 bases at J; junction bases unmatched: 8. This CDR3 has 14 residues. Germline V gives CDR1 LNHDA, CDR2 SQIVND (reference sequence). CDR3 sequence: CATRSGGMQETQYF. CDR3 sequence (DNA): TGTGCCACCCGTAGCGGGGGAATGCAAGAGACCCAGTACTTC.

The chain couples TRBV7-2 to TRBJ1-6, with 12 bases that match TRBD1. Germline lookup yields CDR1 SGHTA and CDR2 FQGNSA. The CDR3 extends over 18 amino acids. The V segment lost 1 base and the J segment 5 bases; nucleotides outside the gene matches: 6. CDR3 DNA sequence: TGTGCCAGCAGCTTAGGGGACAGGGGGCAATATAATAATTCACCCCTCCACTTT. Protein sequence: CASSLGDRGQYNNSPLHF.

The gene calls are TRBV5-1 and TRBJ2-5, with 8 nucleotides matching TRBD2. Per germline, CDR1 SGHRS and CDR2 YFSETQ. The CDR3 is 16 residues long. The V gene end was trimmed by 3 bases and the J gene end by 5 bases; junction bases not matched to a gene: 12. CDR3 sequence (DNA): TGCGCCAGCAGCTCGGAACGGGGGGGGCGTCCGGAGACCCAGTACTTC. Translating gives CASSSERGGRPETQYF.

As to this clone: The sample has other DNA sequences that encode this CDR3 too. The chain links TRBV12-3 or TRBV12-4 to TRBJ1-1; possible D gene TRBD1, 5 bases. The CDR3 spans 12 residues. Between the trimmed V and J ends, which lost 6 bases and 5 bases, there was a span of 10 bases. CDR3 region: CASRAGGTEAFF. For the CDR3, the DNA is TGTGCCAGCAGGGCGGGGGGGACTGAAGCTTTCTTT.

The chain combines TRBV5-5 with TRBJ1-1; D gene unclear. The CDR3 sequence is 14 residues long. The V end lost 0 bases, the J end lost 11 bases, and 17 bases lay between the germline ends. Per germline, CDR1 SGHKS and CDR2 YYEKEE (reference sequence). The CDR3 bases are TGTGCCAGCAGCTTGGAGGCCGGGATTGTTGTTGCTTTCTTT. It yields the protein CASSLEAGIVVAFF.

The V and J genes are TRBV4-2 and TRBJ2-7; 8 nucleotides line up with TRBD2. J gave up 0 bases and V 1 base, and 2 bases lay outside the gene matches. The CDR3 extends over 15 amino acids. The V gene's germline CDR1 is LGHNA and CDR2 YNFKEQ. This chain's CDR3 is CASSQGSGGSYEQYF. For the CDR3, the DNA is TGTGCCAGCAGCCAAGGGAGCGGGGGCTCCTACGAGCAGTACTTC.

The rearrangement joins TRBV7-8 to TRBJ1-6, with TRBD1 matching over 9 bases. Germline-derived CDR1 and CDR2 are SGHVS and FQNEAQ. The CDR3 spans 16 residues. The trim removed 4 bases at V and 7 bases at J, leaving 8 bases unmatched. Written as DNA, the CDR3 is TGTGCCAGCAGCTCGGAAGACAGGGGGAACAATTCACCCCTCCACTTT. Translated, it gives CASSSEDRGNNSPLHF.

J is TRBJ2-2 and V is TRBV5-1; no definite D call. The CDR3 is 14 amino acids. V was pared by 1 base and J by 4 bases, with 8 bases between. Germline V gene data show CDR1 as SGHRS and CDR2 as YFSETQ. The CDR3 coding sequence is TGCGCCAGCAGCTTGAACTTAGCCACCGGGGAGCTGTTTTTT. As protein: CASSLNLATGELFF.

The rearrangement joins TRBV4-1 to TRBJ2-5; TRBD1 agrees at 11 bases. V dropped 1 base and J dropped 5; count of bases not matched to a gene: 12. This CDR3 contains 18 residues. Germline V gene lookup returns CDR1 MGHRA and CDR2 YSYEKL. This chain's CDR3 is CASSQGNFGQGAGETQYF. In DNA, the CDR3 is TGCGCCAGCAGCCAAGGAAATTTCGGACAGGGGGCCGGTGAGACCCAGTACTTC.

This clone was observed once. The V gene is TRBV4-2, the J gene TRBJ2-3; the match to TRBD2 covers 7 bases. The V segment lost 0 bases and the J segment 5 bases; nucleotides outside the gene matches: 8. CDR1 LGHNA and CDR2 YNFKEQ come from the germline V gene. This CDR3 contains 16 residues. CDR3 sequence reads: CASSQEILTGGDTQYF. DNA of the CDR3: TGTGCCAGCAGCCAAGAGATCCTGACGGGGGGAGATACGCAGTATTTT.

The chain links TRBV19 to TRBJ2-7; 8 bases map to TRBD2. The CDR3 runs to 12 residues. Germline values: CDR1 LNHDA, CDR2 SQIVND (reference sequence). V trimming: 6 bases; J trimming: 5 bases; junction bases outside the gene matches: 3. The CDR3 DNA is TGTGCCAGTAGCGGGGGGGCAAACGAGCAGTACTTC. Its translation is CASSGGANEQYF.

The rearrangement joins TRBV28 to TRBJ2-6; D may be TRBD1 (6 bases). The germline V gene encodes CDR1 MDHEN and CDR2 SYDVKM. With 5 bases removed from V and 0 bases from J, the gap between germline ends came to 17 bases. The CDR3 has 18 residues. This CDR3 is CASSTRDISSSGANVLTF. CDR3 nucleotides: TGTGCCAGCAGTACCCGGGACATCTCAAGCTCTGGGGCCAACGTCCTGACTTTC.

V gene TRBV30 combines with J gene TRBJ1-5, with D perhaps matching TRBD1 (6 bases). Trimming pared 4 bases from V and 6 bases from J, leaving 10 bases between. The germline gives CDR1 GTSNPN, CDR2 SVGIG (reference sequence). The CDR3 covers 12 residues. CDR3 loop: CAWNRDRQPQHF. CDR3 bases: TGTGCCTGGAACAGGGACCGTCAGCCCCAGCATTTT.

This clone was counted a single time. The rearrangement links TRBV6-6 to TRBJ1-2; maybe TRBD1 (5 bases). The V and J ends lost 6 bases and 2 bases respectively, with 19 bases between them. This CDR3 is built from 16 residues. The germline CDR1 and CDR2 sequences are MNHNY and SVGAGI (reference sequence). CDR3 sequence: CASSQPSQGGNYGYTF. The CDR3 DNA is TGTGCCAGCAGCCAACCCTCCCAGGGAGGCAACTATGGCTACACCTTC.